This T cell receptor (beta chain) came from a study of cytomegalovirus exposure and HLA in healthy donors. Overall study findings and caveats: In vitro testing confirmed a few CMV-associated chains as specific for CMV antigens. Later analysis demonstrated an association between a missense DCLRE1C variant and TCR beta V- and J-gene trimming.

The V end was cut by 4 bases, the J end by 2 bases, with 10 bases between. This CDR3 spans 14 amino acids. CDR1 is SGHRS and CDR2 is YFSETQ in the germline V gene. As to this clone: Antigen specificity is unknown.

In the PCR, 60 Vbeta and 13 Jbeta primers were used. Profiling relied on immunoSEQ multiplex PCR, and the TCRdb table lists in-frame clones only, not all of them. This table holds some 120,000 clones, around 77% found once. The sample consisted of PBMCs. The J gene is TRBJ1-5, the V gene TRBV5-1; weak D call: TRBD1 (6 bases). The sequence was collected from a man aged 45-65 years in good health and CMV-seronegative. The CDR3 reads CASSIGGGNQPQHF. The CDR3 DNA follows: TGCGCCAGCAGCATAGGGGGGGGCAATCAGCCCCAGCATTTT.